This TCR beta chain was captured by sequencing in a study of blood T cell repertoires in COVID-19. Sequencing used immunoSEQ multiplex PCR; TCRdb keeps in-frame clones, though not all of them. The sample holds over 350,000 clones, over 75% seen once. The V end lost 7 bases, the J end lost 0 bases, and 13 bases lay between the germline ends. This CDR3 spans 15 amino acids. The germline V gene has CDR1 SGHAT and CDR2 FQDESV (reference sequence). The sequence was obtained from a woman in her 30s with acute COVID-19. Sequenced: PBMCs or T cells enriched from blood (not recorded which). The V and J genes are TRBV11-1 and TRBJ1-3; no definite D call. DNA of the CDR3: TGTGCCAGCACCCTGACTGCCTACTCTGGAAACACCATATATTTT. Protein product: CASTLTAYSGNTIYF.